What follows describes a single TCR beta chain. This entry belongs to a study of blood T cell repertoires in COVID-19. Study-level background: Sites across the United States, Italy and Spain contributed samples from acute and convalescent COVID-19. Sample material is recorded as cDNA or gDNA derived from T cells, B-cell-depleted T cells, or PBMCs.

In the authors' workflow: Reference gene primer amplification in the assay estimated nucleated cell counts. This table comes from immunoSEQ multiplex PCR, and its TCRdb copy is limited to in-frame clones, with some not included. That table is the source of V, J and clone size, and D and trimming were worked out from the DNA. This table holds 240,000 or so clones, more than 75% found once. CDR3 length: 17 amino acids. Germline V gene lookup returns CDR1 SGHNT and CDR2 YENEEA. The V gene end was trimmed by 1 base and the J gene end by 1 base; junction bases not matched to a gene: 7. The receptor comes from a woman between 40 and 50 years old who had recovered from COVID-19. Source material: peripheral blood. The chain has TRBV11-3 and TRBJ2-3; 8 nucleotides match TRBD2. The CDR3 loop reads CASSLGVGAGGTDTQYF. CDR3 coding DNA: TGTGCCAGCAGCTTAGGGGTGGGAGCGGGAGGCACAGATACGCAGTATTTT.